Listed below are T cell receptor beta chains from one sample, sequenced in a study of beta chain features in type 1 diabetes. The repertoire was sequenced with immunoSEQ multiplex PCR; TCRdb's copy has only in-frame clones and lacks some. The data hold 200,000 to 250,000 clones, with about 11% observed a single time. The sample taken for sequencing was central memory CD4+ T cells from blood. These receptors came from a man in his late teens or twenties in good health. Each CDR3 is given with its conserved first and last residue. A D gene is named only where the DNA matches it firmly. Size is omitted from some rows. Given values are once, few, many or a class for expanded clones.

size	D	J	V	CDR3	DNA
few	TRBD1	TRBJ2-3	TRBV7-2	CASSFTTGGTQYF	TGTGCCAGCAGCTTCACAACAGGGGGCACGCAGTATTTT
NA	NA	TRBJ2-3	TRBV18	CASSPRDFTDTQYF	TGTGCCAGCTCACCTCGGGACTTCACAGATACGCAGTATTTT
NA	NA	TRBJ2-1	TRBV30	CAPASPGPCEQFF	TGTGCCCCGGCATCGCCGGGCCCGTGTGAGCAGTTCTTC
NA	TRBD2	TRBJ2-7	TRBV7-2	CASSLEAGGPHEQYF	TGTGCCAGCAGCTTAGAAGCGGGAGGGCCGCACGAGCAGTACTTC
few	TRBD2	TRBJ2-5	TRBV11-2	CASSFNDGRGETQYF	TGTGCCAGCAGCTTCAATGACGGGAGGGGGGAGACCCAGTACTTC
NA	NA	TRBJ2-7	TRBV18	CASSPRGYVDEQYF	TGTGCCAGCTCACCACGGGGGTACGTGGACGAGCAGTACTTC
NA	TRBD2	TRBJ2-3	TRBV9	CASSVRDYNTDTQYF	TGTGCCAGCAGCGTAAGGGACTACAACACAGATACGCAGTATTTT
NA	NA	TRBJ2-3	TRBV30	CAWELGPNTQYF	TGTGCCTGGGAGCTGGGCCCGAATACGCAGTATTTT
NA	NA	TRBJ2-5	TRBV7-9	CASSLSSAAQETQYF	TGTGCCAGCAGCTTAAGCAGCGCGGCCCAAGAGACCCAGTACTTC
few	NA	TRBJ2-1	TRBV10-3	CAISEGARIKEQFF	TGTGCCATCAGTGAGGGGGCTAGAATTAAGGAGCAGTTCTTC
NA	NA	TRBJ1-1	TRBV7-2	CASSSRYTEAFF	TGTGCCAGCAGCTCCCGGTACACTGAAGCTTTCTTT
many	NA	TRBJ1-1	TRBV30	CAWSVAAGTEAFF	TGTGCCTGGAGTGTAGCGGCAGGGACTGAAGCTTTCTTT
few	TRBD1	TRBJ2-1	TRBV18	CASCRDRGKDEQFF	TGTGCCAGCTGCCGGGACAGGGGGAAAGATGAGCAGTTCTTC
NA	NA	TRBJ2-6	TRBV28	CASSRHSSGANVLTF	TGTGCCAGCAGCCGTCACAGCTCTGGGGCCAACGTCCTGACTTTC
NA	NA	TRBJ2-6	TRBV7-9	CASGRAGANVLTF	TGTGCCAGCGGAAGGGCTGGGGCCAACGTCCTGACTTTC
many	NA	TRBJ2-7	TRBV11-2	CASSLDHVSYEQYF	TGTGCCAGCAGCTTAGATCACGTATCCTACGAGCAGTACTTC
NA	NA	TRBJ2-7	TRBV5-4	CASSLMVSGAYEQYF	TGTGCCAGCAGCCTGATGGTCTCGGGAGCCTACGAGCAGTACTTC
NA	NA	TRBJ2-5	TRBV6-1	CASSARTGETQYF	TGTGCCAGCAGTGCACGGACCGGGGAGACCCAGTACTTC
NA	NA	TRBJ1-4	TRBV9	CASSVAGSREKLFF	TGTGCCAGCAGCGTAGCGGGTTCTCGTGAAAAACTGTTTTTT
NA	NA	TRBJ2-3	TRBV18	CASSPAGTGGDTQYF	TGTGCCAGCTCACCCGCCGGGACCGGGGGAGATACGCAGTATTTT
few	TRBD1	TRBJ1-4	TRBV9	CASSARSPGTGDEKLFF	TGTGCCAGCAGCGCCAGAAGTCCCGGGACAGGGGATGAAAAACTGTTTTTT
NA	NA	TRBJ1-1	TRBV29-1	CSVEGRGAFF	TGCAGCGTTGAAGGGCGAGGAGCTTTCTTT